Reported below is one T cell receptor beta chain. What it binds is not known. This specimen comes from a study of blood T cells in healthy people across ages. Study observations and caveats: What prevented conclusive comparison of naive and antigen-experienced cells was that PBMCs were unsorted. Any changes in expanded clonotypes were possibly confounded, as donor CMV status remained unknown.

Researchers collected about 9.7 milliliters of peripheral blood from every single donor. Trimming took off 8 bases at V and 1 base at J, with 11 bases between the two ends. Germline values: CDR1 SGHAT, CDR2 FQNNGV. This CDR3 comprises 13 residues. For the second PCR, which ran for 7 to 11 cycles, a sample-barcoded 5' primer and a J-beta primer mix were used. Each CDR3 protein is one row after TCRdb ran MiXCR on the 5' RACE reads. The sample carries about 570,000 distinct CDR3 sequences, 25% to 30% recorded once. The TCR sequence derives from a woman between 70 and 85 years old in good health. The rearrangement uses TRBV11-2 and TRBJ2-5; D uncertain. The sample comprised blood. The chain's CDR3 is CASSWRTQETQYF. Here the CDR3 DNA reads TGTGCCAGCTCCTGGCGGACCCAAGAGACCCAGTACTTC. The entire variable domain, with the rest obtained from reference TRBV11-2 and TRBJ2-5, is as follows: EAGVAQSPRYKIIEKRQSVAFWCNPISGHATLYWYQQILGQGPKLLIQFQNNGVVDDSQLPKDRFSAERLKGVDSTLKIQPAKLEDSAVYLCASSWRTQETQYFGPGTRLLVL.